A selection of T cell receptor beta chains follows, all from one sample in a study of CD8+CD57+ T cells in acquired aplastic anemia. TCRdb re-called the reads with MiXCR, one entry per CDR3 protein. Among some 280,000 distinct CDR3 sequences listed, roughly three fifths were seen once. Sequencing input: sorted CD4+, CD8+, or CD8+CD57+ T cells (not recorded which) from PBMCs. The receptors were sampled from a human donor with severe aplastic anemia or a healthy control (not recorded which). The CDR3 runs from the conserved cysteine through the conserved F or W.

length | J | V | CDR3
14 | TRBJ2-5 | TRBV5-1 | CASSFRGAQETQYF
13 | TRBJ2-1 | TRBV24-1 | CATSDVTGGEQFF
16 | TRBJ2-7 | TRBV7-8 | CASSSPRQGGENEQYF
14 | TRBJ1-4 | TRBV29-1 | CSVGSGRSNEKLFF
15 | TRBJ1-1 | TRBV7-2 | CASRKGKLDGGEAFF
15 | TRBJ1-5 | TRBV4-1 | CASSQDGGDGQPQHF
13 | TRBJ2-7 | TRBV11-2 | CASTDSGNGEQYF
17 | TRBJ2-1 | TRBV6-5 | CASSYSLSSGDYNEQFF
14 | TRBJ1-4 | TRBV2 | CASSEGQINEKLFF
13 | TRBJ1-6 | TRBV7-2 | CASSFAGNSPLHF
13 | TRBJ2-2 | TRBV12-5 | CASAVGGTGELFF
13 | TRBJ1-2 | TRBV11-2 | CASSSTGGEGYTF
13 | TRBJ2-2 | TRBV30 | CAWRGAIERELFF
16 | TRBJ2-7 | TRBV15 | CATSSSGRLGTYEQYF
14 | TRBJ2-1 | TRBV29-1 | CSAQRGVAYNEQFF